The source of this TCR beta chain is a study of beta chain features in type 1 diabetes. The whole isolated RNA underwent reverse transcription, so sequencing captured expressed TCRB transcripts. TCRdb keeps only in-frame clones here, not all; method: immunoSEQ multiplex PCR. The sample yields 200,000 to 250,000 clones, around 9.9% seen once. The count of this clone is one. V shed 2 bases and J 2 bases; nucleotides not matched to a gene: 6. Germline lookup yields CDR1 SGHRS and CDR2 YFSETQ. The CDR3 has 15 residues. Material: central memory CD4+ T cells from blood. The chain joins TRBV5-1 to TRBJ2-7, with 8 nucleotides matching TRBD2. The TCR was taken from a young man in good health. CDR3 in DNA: TGCGCCAGCAGCTTTGACAGCGGGAGAACCTACGAGCAGTACTTC. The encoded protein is CASSFDSGRTYEQYF.